This T cell receptor (beta chain) derives from a study of T cells in localized non-small cell lung cancer. In its sample, this clone was seen once. Its antigen is currently unknown. Data came from immunoSEQ multiplex PCR; TCRdb stores just in-frame clones and leaves some out. The table lists approximately 65,000 clones, approximately 80% of them singletons, with 4.7% in the top ten. Whole-study results and caveats: Sequencing was limited to one tumor region, leaving the possibility of heterogeneity open. Across samples, adjacent lung featured a median approximately 56 of the top 100 tumor clones. In the blood, greater T cell density corresponded to longer overall survival. Compared with tumor, uninvolved adjacent lung displayed greater T cell clonality, ranking highest overall.

V lost 4 bases to trimming and J lost 3 bases; unmatched junction nucleotides: 5. Germline CDR1 is MNHNS and CDR2 is SASEGT. The CDR3 is 15 amino acids. The sequence was obtained from a man aged 35 to 70 with stage II lung adenocarcinoma. The chain joins TRBV6-1 to TRBJ2-3, with 9 positions matching TRBD1. The sequenced sample was PBMCs, obtained before any cancer treatment. CDR3 in DNA: TGTGCCAGCAGTGGGGGACAGGGCTTTACAGATACGCAGTATTTT. Protein sequence: CASSGGQGFTDTQYF.